One and the same sample provided the 9 T cell receptor beta chains below, sequenced in a study of blood T cell repertoires in COVID-19. The table came from immunoSEQ multiplex PCR; TCRdb's copy has only in-frame clones and leaves some out. The sample consists of more than 250,000 clones, over 65% of them appearing once. The sample was peripheral blood. These receptors were taken from a man in his fifties or sixties who had recovered from COVID-19.

J is TRBJ2-2 and V is TRBV19; 7 nucleotides agree with TRBD1. The CDR3 covers 16 residues. After removal of 6 bases from V and 0 bases from J, the junction contained 7 bases not matched to a gene. Germline lookup yields CDR1 LNHDA and CDR2 SQIVND (reference sequence). CDR3 loop: CASSHPGTANTGELFF. DNA of the CDR3: TGTGCCAGTAGCCACCCCGGGACAGCGAACACCGGGGAGCTGTTTTTT.

The chain has TRBV6-5 and TRBJ1-6; TRBD1 matches 10 bases. The CDR3 is 15 residues long. J was trimmed by 7 bases and V by 6 bases; bases with no gene match: 6. Germline V gives CDR1 MNHEY, CDR2 SVGAGI. CDR3 bases: TGTGCCAGCAGCTTGGGACAGGGGAGAAATTCACCCCTCCACTTT. It encodes CASSLGQGRNSPLHF.

The chain links TRBV6-6 to TRBJ1-1, with 9 bases matching TRBD1. The CDR3 sequence is 15 residues long. CDR1 is MNHNY, CDR2 SVGAGI, per germline (reference sequence). Trimming took 7 bases from V and 5 from J; bases not matched to a gene: 11. CDR3 protein: CASTKLLGQGTEAFF. In DNA, the CDR3 is TGTGCCAGCACCAAACTACTCGGACAGGGGACTGAAGCTTTCTTT.

The J gene is TRBJ2-3, the V gene TRBV19; 12 nucleotides agree with TRBD2. This CDR3 is 17 amino acids long. The J segment lost 1 base and the V segment lost 5 bases, leaving 7 bases of the junction unmatched. Germline V lookup: CDR1 LNHDA, CDR2 SQIVND (reference sequence). CDR3 sequence (DNA): TGTGCCAGTAGTCCCTACCGACTAGCGGGGGGCACAGATACGCAGTATTTT. Amino acid sequence: CASSPYRLAGGTDTQYF.

This CDR3 reads CASSPSRGGTGELFF. Here the CDR3 DNA reads TGTGCCAGCAGCCCCTCCCGGGGGGGTACCGGGGAGCTGTTTTTT. V usage is TRBV11-2 and J usage is TRBJ2-2; 8 bases align to TRBD2. Germline V gene data show CDR1 as SGHAT and CDR2 as FQNNGV. V lost 5 bases and J lost 5; bases outside the gene matches: 7. CDR3 length: 15 residues.

This chain connects TRBV14 to TRBJ2-1; no clear D. The V gene lost 0 bases and the J gene lost 3 bases, with 3 bases spanning the gap. This CDR3 region has 13 residues. Looked up from germline, CDR1 is SGHDN and CDR2 is FVKESK. The CDR3 sequence: CASSQELYNEQFF. The CDR3, as DNA: TGTGCCAGCAGCCAAGAACTCTACAATGAGCAGTTCTTC.

The rearrangement links TRBV11-2 to TRBJ2-7; 8 bases align to TRBD2. The CDR3 contains 15 residues. Germline V lookup: CDR1 SGHAT, CDR2 FQNNGV. J gave up 4 bases and V 0 bases, and 5 bases lay outside the gene matches. CDR3 nucleotide sequence: TGTGCCAGCAGCTTAGAATTTAGCGGGGAATACGAGCAGTACTTC. Translating it yields CASSLEFSGEYEQYF.

This clone was counted a few times. The chain joins TRBV4-1 to TRBJ2-7, with TRBD2 as a possible D gene (5 bases). CDR3 length: 15 amino acids. Germline CDR1 MGHRA, CDR2 YSYEKL. V lost 4 bases and J lost 2, with 15 bases in between. This CDR3 reads CASSPPLANPYEQYF. CDR3 in DNA: TGCGCCAGCAGCCCCCCGCTAGCCAATCCCTACGAGCAGTACTTC.

This chain connects TRBV2 to TRBJ2-1, with 7 bases that match TRBD1. The CDR3 has 14 amino acids. After removal of 5 bases from V and 6 bases from J, the junction contained 7 bases not matched to a gene. The germline V gene encodes CDR1 SNHLY and CDR2 FYNNEI. CDR3 sequence reads: CASSWGQTGNEQFF. The CDR3 coding sequence is TGTGCCAGCAGTTGGGGACAGACCGGCAATGAGCAGTTCTTC.